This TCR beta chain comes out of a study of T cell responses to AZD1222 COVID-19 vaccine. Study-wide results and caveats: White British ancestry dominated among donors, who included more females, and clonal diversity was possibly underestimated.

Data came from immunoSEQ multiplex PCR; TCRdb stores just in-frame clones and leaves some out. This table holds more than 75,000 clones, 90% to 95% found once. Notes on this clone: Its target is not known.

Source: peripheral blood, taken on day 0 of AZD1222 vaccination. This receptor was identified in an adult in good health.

The CDR3 DNA follows: TGTGCCAGCAGCTTCGCGGGCGGAGAGACCCAGTACTTC. This sequence encodes CASSFAGGETQYF. The chain couples TRBV7-7 to TRBJ2-5, with D possibly matching TRBD2 (5 bases). CDR3 size: 13 residues. Germline V gene lookup returns CDR1 SSHAT and CDR2 FNYEAQ (reference sequence). V was clipped by 3 bases and J by 4 bases, with 9 bases between them.